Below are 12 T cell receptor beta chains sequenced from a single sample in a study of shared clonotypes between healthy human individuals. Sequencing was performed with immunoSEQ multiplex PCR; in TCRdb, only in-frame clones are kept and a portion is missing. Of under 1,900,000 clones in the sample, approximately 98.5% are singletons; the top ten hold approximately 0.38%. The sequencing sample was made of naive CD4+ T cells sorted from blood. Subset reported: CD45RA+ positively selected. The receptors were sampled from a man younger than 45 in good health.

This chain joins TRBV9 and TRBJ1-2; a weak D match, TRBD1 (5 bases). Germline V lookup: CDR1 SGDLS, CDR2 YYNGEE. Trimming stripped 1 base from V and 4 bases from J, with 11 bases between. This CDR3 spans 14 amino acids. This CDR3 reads CASSVLGVGYGYTF. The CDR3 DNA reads TGTGCCAGCAGCGTATTAGGGGTTGGCTATGGCTACACCTTC.

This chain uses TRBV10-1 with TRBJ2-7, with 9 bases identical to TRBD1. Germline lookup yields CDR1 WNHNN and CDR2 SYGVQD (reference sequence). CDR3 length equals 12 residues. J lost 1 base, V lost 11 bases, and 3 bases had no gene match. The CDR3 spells CAGGQGSYEQYF. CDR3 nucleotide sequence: TGCGCCGGGGGACAGGGTTCCTACGAGCAGTACTTC.

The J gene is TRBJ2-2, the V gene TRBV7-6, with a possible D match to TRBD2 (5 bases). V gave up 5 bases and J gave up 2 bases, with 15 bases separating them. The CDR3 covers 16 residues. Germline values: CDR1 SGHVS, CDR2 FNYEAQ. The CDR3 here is CASSLLDGLNTGELFF. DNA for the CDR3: TGTGCCAGCAGCCTCCTGGACGGACTTAACACCGGGGAGCTGTTTTTT.

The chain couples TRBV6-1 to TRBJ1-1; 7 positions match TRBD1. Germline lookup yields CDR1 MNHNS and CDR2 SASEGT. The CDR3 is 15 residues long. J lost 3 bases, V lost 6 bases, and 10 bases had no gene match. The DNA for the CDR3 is TGTGCCAGCAGGGAATCCAACAGGGGACACACTGAAGCTTTCTTT. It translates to CASRESNRGHTEAFF.

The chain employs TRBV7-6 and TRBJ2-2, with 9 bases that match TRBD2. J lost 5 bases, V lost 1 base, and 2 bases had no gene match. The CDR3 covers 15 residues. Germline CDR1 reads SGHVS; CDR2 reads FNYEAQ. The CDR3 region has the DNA TGTGCCAGCAGCTTAGACCTAGCGGGAACCGGGGAGCTGTTTTTT. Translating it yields CASSLDLAGTGELFF.

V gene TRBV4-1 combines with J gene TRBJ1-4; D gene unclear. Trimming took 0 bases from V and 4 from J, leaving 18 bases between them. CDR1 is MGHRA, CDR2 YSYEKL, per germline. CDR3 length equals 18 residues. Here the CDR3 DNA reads TGCGCCAGCAGCCAAGATAGTAGGGTGTACAGTGATAATGAAAAACTGTTTTTT. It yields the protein CASSQDSRVYSDNEKLFF.

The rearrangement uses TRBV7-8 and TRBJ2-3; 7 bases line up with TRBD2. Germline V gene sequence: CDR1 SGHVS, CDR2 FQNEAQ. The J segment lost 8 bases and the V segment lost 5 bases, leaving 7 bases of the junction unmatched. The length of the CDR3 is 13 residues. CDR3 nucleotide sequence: TGTGCCAGCAGCCCCCGGACTAGAGGTACGCAGTATTTT. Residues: CASSPRTRGTQYF. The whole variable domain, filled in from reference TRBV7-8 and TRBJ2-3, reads GAGVSQSPRYKVAKRGQDVALRCDPISGHVSLFWYQQALGQGPEFLTYFQNEAQLDKSGLPSDRFFAERPEGSVSTLKIQRTQQEDSAVYLCASSPRTRGTQYFGPGTRLTVL.

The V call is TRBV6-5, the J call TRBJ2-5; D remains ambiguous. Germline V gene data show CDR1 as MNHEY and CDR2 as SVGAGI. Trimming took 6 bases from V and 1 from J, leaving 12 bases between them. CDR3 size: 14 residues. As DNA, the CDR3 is TGTGCCAGCAGCTCCTGGGGTACCCAAGAGACCCAGTACTTC. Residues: CASSSWGTQETQYF.

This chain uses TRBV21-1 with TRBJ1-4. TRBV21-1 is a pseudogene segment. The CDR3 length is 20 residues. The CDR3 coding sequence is TGTGCCAGCAGCAAAAAGGGTGGGAGGGCCCTGGGGCCAACTAATGAAAAACTGTTTTTT. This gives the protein CASSKKGGRALGPTNEKLFF.

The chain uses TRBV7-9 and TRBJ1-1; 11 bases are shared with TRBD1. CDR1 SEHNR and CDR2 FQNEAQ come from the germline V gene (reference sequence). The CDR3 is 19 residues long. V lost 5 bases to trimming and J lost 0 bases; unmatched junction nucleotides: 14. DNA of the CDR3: TGTGCCAGCAGCACCAAACCTGGGGACAGGGGGTTCGTGAACACTGAAGCTTTCTTT. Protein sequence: CASSTKPGDRGFVNTEAFF.

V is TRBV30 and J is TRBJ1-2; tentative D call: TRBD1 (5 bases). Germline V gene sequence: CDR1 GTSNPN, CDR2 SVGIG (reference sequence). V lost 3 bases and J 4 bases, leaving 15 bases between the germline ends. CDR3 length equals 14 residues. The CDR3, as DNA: TGTGCCTGGAGGGAAGTTGACAGTCCCTATGGCTACACCTTC. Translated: CAWREVDSPYGYTF.

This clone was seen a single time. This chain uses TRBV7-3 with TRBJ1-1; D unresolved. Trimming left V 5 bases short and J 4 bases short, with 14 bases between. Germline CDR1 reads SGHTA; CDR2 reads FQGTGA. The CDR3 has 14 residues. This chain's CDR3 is CASSVKVGSTEAFF. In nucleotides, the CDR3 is TGTGCCAGCAGCGTCAAGGTCGGTAGCACTGAAGCTTTCTTT.